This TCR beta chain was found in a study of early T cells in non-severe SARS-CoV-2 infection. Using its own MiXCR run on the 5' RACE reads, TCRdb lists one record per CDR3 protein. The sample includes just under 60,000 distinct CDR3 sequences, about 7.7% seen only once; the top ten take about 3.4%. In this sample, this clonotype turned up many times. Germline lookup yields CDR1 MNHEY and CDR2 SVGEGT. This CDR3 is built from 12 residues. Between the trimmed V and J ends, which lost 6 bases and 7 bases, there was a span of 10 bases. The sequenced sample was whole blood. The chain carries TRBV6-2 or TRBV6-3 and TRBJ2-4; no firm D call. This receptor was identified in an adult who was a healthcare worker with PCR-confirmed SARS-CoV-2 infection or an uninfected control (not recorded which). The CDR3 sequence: CASSPRGNIQYF. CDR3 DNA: TGTGCCAGCAGCCCTAGAGGTAACATTCAGTACTTC.